This is a list of T cell receptor beta chains from one sample in a study of T cells in Graves' hyperthyroidism and ophthalmopathy. One entry per CDR3 protein, called by TCRdb with MiXCR from the multiplex PCR reads. The data contain approximately 560,000 distinct CDR3 sequences, approximately 14% of them singletons. The specimen sequenced was blood. The receptors were sampled from a woman aged 25 to 39 with Graves' hyperthyroidism. CDR3s include the opening cysteine and the closing phenylalanine or tryptophan. The order of the fields is clone size, D gene, V gene, J gene, CDR3 DNA, CDR3 protein. D genes are given only for firm matches. Part of the rows lack a size; the others show once, few, many or a class for expanded clones.

size: many
D: TRBD1
V: TRBV9
J: TRBJ1-5
DNA: TGTGCCAGCAGCGTAGGGACAGGGGGTAATCAGCCCCAGCATTTT
CDR3: CASSVGTGGNQPQHF

size: .
D: TRBD1
V: TRBV6-1
J: TRBJ1-4
DNA: TGTGCCAGCAGTGAAGCACAGGACAGGGGAAATGAAAAACTGTTTTTT
CDR3: CASSEAQDRGNEKLFF

size: few
D: .
V: TRBV20-1
J: TRBJ2-3
DNA: TGCAGTGCTAGCGGGAGAGGCACAGATACGCAGTATTTT
CDR3: CSASGRGTDTQYF

size: .
D: .
V: TRBV7-9
J: TRBJ2-1
DNA: TGTGCCAGCAGCCACCTGGATGAGCAGTTCTTC
CDR3: CASSHLDEQFF

size: many
D: .
V: TRBV12-3/TRBV12-4
J: TRBJ2-2
DNA: TGTGCCAGCCATTATCTCACTTCGGGGAACACCGGGGAGCTGTTTTTT
CDR3: CASHYLTSGNTGELFF

size: .
D: .
V: TRBV6-1
J: TRBJ1-3
DNA: TGTGCCAGCCGAGGGGAGGGAGGAAACACCATATATTTT
CDR3: CASRGEGGNTIYF

size: .
D: TRBD1
V: TRBV7-6
J: TRBJ2-7
DNA: TGTGCCAGCAGCCCAGAAGGAGGGGACAGGGTCTACGAGCAGTACTTC
CDR3: CASSPEGGDRVYEQYF

size: many
D: TRBD1
V: TRBV20-1
J: TRBJ2-1
DNA: TGCAGTGCTAGAGTTTCCGGACAGGGGACCAATGAGCAGTTCTTC
CDR3: CSARVSGQGTNEQFF

size: many
D: .
V: TRBV30
J: TRBJ1-1
DNA: TGTGCCTGGTTGGGGGGCACTGAAGCTTTCTTT
CDR3: CAWLGGTEAFF

size: many
D: TRBD2
V: TRBV2
J: TRBJ2-1
DNA: TGTGCCAGCAGTACCCATGTAGCGGGAGGCCCAACCAGAAGCTCCTACAATGAGCAGTTCTTC
CDR3: CASSTHVAGGPTRSSYNEQFF

size: many
D: TRBD2
V: TRBV11-2
J: TRBJ2-7
DNA: TGTGCCAGCAGCTTAGGTAGCGGGAGGGCTGGATCCTACGAGCAGTACTTC
CDR3: CASSLGSGRAGSYEQYF

size: many
D: TRBD1
V: TRBV29-1
J: TRBJ2-5
DNA: TGCAGCGTGGGAACAGGGGGAGAGACCCAGTACTTC
CDR3: CSVGTGGETQYF

size: .
D: .
V: TRBV25-1
J: TRBJ2-1
DNA: TGTGCCAGCATGAAACAGGCTTCCTACAATGAGCAGTTCTTC
CDR3: CASMKQASYNEQFF

size: many
D: TRBD1
V: TRBV18
J: TRBJ2-7
DNA: TGTGCCAGCTCACCGGGACAGGGTGTATCCTACGAGCAGTACTTC
CDR3: CASSPGQGVSYEQYF

size: .
D: TRBD2
V: TRBV10-1
J: TRBJ2-3
DNA: TGCGCCAGCAGTGAGACTAGCGGGATGAGCACAGATACGCAGTATTTT
CDR3: CASSETSGMSTDTQYF

size: few
D: TRBD1
V: TRBV6-2/TRBV6-3
J: TRBJ1-5
DNA: TGTGCCAGCAGTTCAACCCCGGGACAGCACAATCAGCCCCAGCATTTT
CDR3: CASSSTPGQHNQPQHF

size: many
D: .
V: TRBV30
J: TRBJ2-2
DNA: TGTGCCTCAACGAGTACCGGGGAGCTGTTTTTT
CDR3: CASTSTGELFF

size: .
D: .
V: TRBV11-1
J: TRBJ2-3
DNA: TGTGCCATCCGGGAGTGGGAGGGCACAGATACGCAGTATTTT
CDR3: CAIREWEGTDTQYF

size: .
D: TRBD2
V: TRBV5-1
J: TRBJ2-1
DNA: TGCGCCAGCAGCTTGGTTCGGACTAGCGGGAGTCCCTTTGAGCAGTTCTTC
CDR3: CASSLVRTSGSPFEQFF

size: many
D: TRBD1
V: TRBV7-2
J: TRBJ2-5
DNA: TGTGCCAGCAGCTCCGACAGGGACCCTCAAGAGACCCAGTACTTC
CDR3: CASSSDRDPQETQYF

size: .
D: TRBD1
V: TRBV9
J: TRBJ2-7
DNA: TGTGCCAGCAGCGAGGGACAGGGCGGGATCTACGAGCAGTACTTC
CDR3: CASSEGQGGIYEQYF

size: .
D: .
V: TRBV19
J: TRBJ2-1
DNA: TGTGCCAGTAGCATTAACATGGACAATGAGCAGTTCTTC
CDR3: CASSINMDNEQFF

size: .
D: .
V: TRBV9
J: TRBJ2-1
DNA: TGTGCCAGCAGCGTGGTGGGAATGGGGAATGAGCAGTTCTTC
CDR3: CASSVVGMGNEQFF

size: .
D: TRBD2
V: TRBV11-2
J: TRBJ2-3
DNA: TGTGCCAGCAGCTTATTAGCGGGAGGGCTCACAGATACGCAGTATTTT
CDR3: CASSLLAGGLTDTQYF

size: .
D: .
V: TRBV6-2/TRBV6-3
J: TRBJ1-5
DNA: TGTGCCAGCAGTTATCGCACATACCGCAATCAGCCCCAGCATTTT
CDR3: CASSYRTYRNQPQHF

size: few
D: .
V: TRBV5-1
J: TRBJ2-7
DNA: TGCGCCAGCAGCCCGGACAGCCTTTACGAGCAGTACTTC
CDR3: CASSPDSLYEQYF

size: many
D: .
V: TRBV6-5
J: TRBJ1-1
DNA: TGTGCCAGCAGTTACTCGATGAGGGGATTTATGAACACTGAAGCTTTCTTT
CDR3: CASSYSMRGFMNTEAFF

size: many
D: TRBD2
V: TRBV7-7
J: TRBJ2-1
DNA: TGTGCCAGCAGCCGCCTAGGACTAGCGGACTACAATGAGCAGTTCTTC
CDR3: CASSRLGLADYNEQFF

size: many
D: .
V: TRBV28
J: TRBJ1-6
DNA: TGTGCCAGCAGTTTAAGTCAGGGGCCAAATTCACCCCTCCACTTT
CDR3: CASSLSQGPNSPLHF

size: many
D: TRBD1
V: TRBV20-1
J: TRBJ1-1
DNA: TGCAGTGCTCCGGACAGGCTAAGGTTGGCCAACACTGAAGCTTTCTTT
CDR3: CSAPDRLRLANTEAFF

size: .
D: TRBD1
V: TRBV27
J: TRBJ2-2
DNA: TGTGCCGGCAGGCCCGGGACAGGCGGGGAGCTGTTTTTT
CDR3: CAGRPGTGGELFF

size: few
D: TRBD2
V: TRBV3-1
J: TRBJ2-2
DNA: TGTGCCAGCAGCCAACCCGGGACTAGCGGAGCGAACACCGGGGAGCTGTTTTTT
CDR3: CASSQPGTSGANTGELFF

size: many
D: TRBD2
V: TRBV7-2
J: TRBJ2-7
DNA: TGTGCCAGCAGCTTAGCCGGACTAGCGGGCCACGAGCAGTACTTC
CDR3: CASSLAGLAGHEQYF

size: few
D: TRBD1
V: TRBV28
J: TRBJ2-1
DNA: TGTGCCAGCACAGGGGGAAAACCCAATGAGCAGTTCTTC
CDR3: CASTGGKPNEQFF

size: many
D: .
V: TRBV28
J: TRBJ2-7
DNA: TGTGCCAGCCTAGGAGATGGCGATGGGTCCTACGAGCAGTACTTC
CDR3: CASLGDGDGSYEQYF

size: .
D: TRBD2
V: TRBV10-1
J: TRBJ2-1
DNA: TGCGCCCATTCCAGCGAGGGTACCCTGGGACTAGCGGGGTACAATGAGCAGTTCTTC
CDR3: CAHSSEGTLGLAGYNEQFF

size: many
D: TRBD2
V: TRBV7-3
J: TRBJ2-5
DNA: TGTGCCAGCAGCTTAAACGGGGGAGGGCCGGGGACCCAGTACTTC
CDR3: CASSLNGGGPGTQYF

size: many
D: TRBD1
V: TRBV27
J: TRBJ1-2
DNA: TGTGCCAGCAGTGCCGACAGGGTTAACTATGGCTACACCTTC
CDR3: CASSADRVNYGYTF

size: many
D: TRBD1
V: TRBV5-6
J: TRBJ1-1
DNA: TGTGCCAGCAGCTTGGGGGACAGGCTGAACACTGAAGCTTTCTTT
CDR3: CASSLGDRLNTEAFF